These 25 T cell receptor beta chains came from one sample sequenced in a study of blood T cell repertoires in COVID-19. Clones were read by immunoSEQ multiplex PCR, and TCRdb kept only the in-frame ones, dropping some. The sample contains 85,000 or so clones, about 76% of which appear only once. The sequencing input was peripheral blood. The receptor set was obtained from a man older than 75 with acute or convalescent COVID-19.

The chain couples TRBV15 to TRBJ2-1, with TRBD2 matching over 8 bases. The germline V gene encodes CDR1 LNHNV and CDR2 YYDKDF (reference sequence). With V trimmed by 1 base and J by 9 bases, 5 bases remained unmatched. The CDR3 covers 14 residues. CDR3 nucleotides: TGTGCCACCAGCAGAGCGGGAGGGGATGCTGAGCAGTTCTTC. Translation gives CATSRAGGDAEQFF.

The V and J genes are TRBV5-1 and TRBJ2-5; 8 bases align to TRBD2. The CDR3 consists of 15 residues. V shed 0 bases, J shed 3 bases, and the junction held 4 bases outside the gene matches. From germline, CDR1 is SGHRS and CDR2 YFSETQ. The CDR3 reads CASSLEGLAEETQYF. The DNA for the CDR3 is TGCGCCAGCAGCTTGGAAGGACTAGCAGAAGAGACCCAGTACTTC.

The chain uses TRBV15 and TRBJ2-3, with TRBD1 as a possible D gene (5 bases). CDR1 is LNHNV and CDR2 is YYDKDF in the germline V gene (reference sequence). This CDR3 comprises 16 residues. Trimming removed 0 bases from V and 0 bases from J, with 10 bases in between. CDR3 loop: CATSRDRVISTDTQYF. The DNA for the CDR3 is TGTGCCACCAGCAGAGACAGGGTCATTAGCACAGATACGCAGTATTTT.

The V call is TRBV6-2 or TRBV6-3, the J call TRBJ2-2; 8 bases agree with TRBD1. This CDR3 has 17 amino acids. V lost 6 bases to trimming and J lost 1 base; unmatched junction nucleotides: 10. CDR1 and CDR2 (germline): MNHEY, SVGEGT. CDR3 DNA sequence: TGTGCCAGCAGCGGCCCTTTGGGACAGGAGAACACCGGGGAGCTGTTTTTT. It codes for CASSGPLGQENTGELFF.

CDR3 DNA: TGTGCCAGCAGCAGACCAGGGGTTACCGGGGAGCTGTTTTTT. This gives the protein CASSRPGVTGELFF. This chain connects TRBV27 to TRBJ2-2; possibly TRBD1 for D (6 bases). Trimming removed 6 bases at V and 5 bases at J, with 13 bases between. Germline V CDR1 and CDR2: MNHEY, SMNVEV (reference sequence). This CDR3 contains 14 residues.

The chain is built from TRBV6-5 and TRBJ2-4; 8 bases fit TRBD1. V lost 0 bases, J lost 4 bases, and 2 bases stayed unmatched. CDR3 size: 15 residues. Germline-derived CDR1 and CDR2 are MNHEY and SVGAGI. DNA of the CDR3: TGTGCCAGCAGTTACTCGAGACAGGGGAAAAACATTCAGTACTTC. Protein: CASSYSRQGKNIQYF.

This clone showed up just a few times. The J gene is TRBJ1-3, the V gene TRBV28; D unresolved. Trimming took off 8 bases at V and 6 bases at J, with 17 bases between the two ends. The CDR3 totals 14 residues. Germline CDR1 MDHEN, CDR2 SYDVKM. CDR3 nucleotides: TGTGCCAGCCTGACTGCGGGAGCATTAAACACCATATATTTT. Its protein is CASLTAGALNTIYF.

The chain links TRBV18 to TRBJ1-1; unclear D gene. This CDR3 comprises 16 residues. The germline CDR1 and CDR2 sequences are KGHSH and LQKENI. Deletions cut 2 bases from V and 0 bases from J, with 13 bases between. CDR3 DNA sequence: TGTGCCAGCTCACCATCGCAGAAAACCATGAACACTGAAGCTTTCTTT. It encodes CASSPSQKTMNTEAFF.

The chain employs TRBV7-9 and TRBJ1-2, with D unresolved. The CDR3 extends over 13 amino acids. V was trimmed by 7 bases and J by 6 bases, leaving 15 bases between them. The germline V gene has CDR1 SEHNR and CDR2 FQNEAQ (reference sequence). CDR3 sequence: CASTQTPRDGYTF. CDR3 nucleotides: TGTGCCAGCACCCAGACCCCCCGGGATGGCTACACCTTC. The whole variable domain, filled in from reference TRBV7-9 and TRBJ1-2, reads DTGVSQNPRHKITKRGQNVTFRCDPISEHNRLYWYRQTLGQGPEFLTYFQNEAQLEKSRLLSDRFSAERPKGSFSTLEIQRTEQGDSAMYLCASTQTPRDGYTFGSGTRLTVV.

The chain has TRBV6-1 and TRBJ1-5, with D possibly TRBD1 on 5 matching bases. There are 14 residues in the CDR3. V lost 3 bases and J lost 3, with 9 bases in between. Germline V lookup: CDR1 MNHNS, CDR2 SASEGT. The CDR3 sequence is CASSDQGFNQPQHF. Here the CDR3 DNA reads TGTGCCAGCAGTGACCAGGGCTTCAATCAGCCCCAGCATTTT.

The chain links TRBV20-1 to TRBJ1-2, with D unresolved. Germline CDR1 DFQATT, CDR2 SNEGSKA (reference sequence). V lost 0 bases, J lost 8 bases, and 7 bases lay in between. The CDR3 runs to 11 residues. CDR3 loop: CSARDRGGYTF. CDR3 bases: TGCAGTGCTAGAGACCGAGGAGGCTACACCTTC.

The V and J genes are TRBV28 and TRBJ2-6; TRBD1 aligns across 8 bases. Trimming took 6 bases from V and 1 from J; bases not matched to a gene: 5. The CDR3 has 16 amino acids. Germline V CDR1 and CDR2: MDHEN, SYDVKM. CDR3 nucleotides: TGTGCCAGCAGAAGGACAGGGCGTTCTGGGGCCAACGTCCTGACTTTC. Translation gives CASRRTGRSGANVLTF. Full variable domain (remainder filled in from reference TRBV28 and TRBJ2-6): DVKVTQSSRYLVKRTGEKVFLECVQDMDHENMFWYRQDPGLGLRLIYFSYDVKMKEKGDIPEGYSVSREKKERFSLILESASTNQTSMYLCASRRTGRSGANVLTFGAGSRLTVL.

The gene calls are TRBV19 and TRBJ1-6; TRBD1 is a possible D gene (5 bases). CDR3 length equals 13 residues. With 2 bases removed from V and 8 bases from J, the gap between germline ends came to 7 bases. Germline V gene data show CDR1 as LNHDA and CDR2 as SQIVND (reference sequence). The chain's CDR3 is CASSIKGDSPLHF. CDR3 sequence (DNA): TGTGCCAGTAGTATAAAAGGGGATTCACCCCTCCACTTT.

This chain joins TRBV7-2 and TRBJ2-3; possible D gene TRBD2, 6 bases. V lost 3 bases to trimming and J lost 6 bases, with 13 bases between them. The CDR3 extends over 14 amino acids. CDR1 is SGHTA and CDR2 is FQGNSA in the germline V gene. The CDR3, as DNA: TGTGCCAGCAGCTTGGGACCAGCGGGCGATACGCAGTATTTT. Amino acid sequence: CASSLGPAGDTQYF.

This chain uses TRBV6-6 with TRBJ2-4; D is unclear. Looked up from germline, CDR1 is MNHNY and CDR2 is SVGAGI (reference sequence). The CDR3 has 14 residues. V shed 4 bases and J shed 0 bases, with 7 bases lying between them. CDR3 protein: CASSSPGAKNIQYF. DNA for the CDR3: TGTGCCAGCAGTTCCCCCGGAGCCAAAAACATTCAGTACTTC.

The chain couples TRBV6-5 to TRBJ2-1, with 7 nucleotides matching TRBD1. Germline V lookup: CDR1 MNHEY, CDR2 SVGAGI. The CDR3 has 15 amino acids. Losses at the gene ends were 6 bases for V and 1 base for J; bases not matched to a gene: 6. The DNA of the CDR3 is TGTGCCAGCAGAACACCGGGACAGTCCTACAATGAGCAGTTCTTC. Translation gives CASRTPGQSYNEQFF.

The genes are TRBV5-1 and TRBJ1-2, with 7 bases aligning to TRBD1. The J segment lost 3 bases and the V segment lost 4 bases, leaving 6 bases of the junction unmatched. The CDR3 consists of 14 residues. The germline V gene encodes CDR1 SGHRS and CDR2 YFSETQ. This CDR3 is CASSLRQGDYGYTF. In nucleotides, the CDR3 is TGCGCCAGCAGCCTGAGACAGGGTGACTATGGCTACACCTTC.

This chain links TRBV18 with TRBJ2-7, with 7 bases lining up with TRBD1. V lost 6 bases to trimming and J lost 1 base; unmatched junction nucleotides: 9. CDR3 length: 15 residues. Germline CDR1 and CDR2: KGHSH and LQKENI. The CDR3 sequence is CASSPGQQSSYEQYF. CDR3 DNA sequence: TGTGCCAGCTCTCCGGGACAGCAATCATCCTACGAGCAGTACTTC.

V and J are TRBV5-5 and TRBJ2-1; 7 bases agree with TRBD1. The CDR3 runs to 15 residues. The V and J ends lost 3 bases and 3 bases, in that order; junction bases with no gene match: 6. Germline V gene lookup returns CDR1 SGHKS and CDR2 YYEKEE (reference sequence). The DNA for the CDR3 is TGTGCCAGCAGCTCCCTGGACAGGAACTACAATGAGCAGTTCTTC. Protein sequence: CASSSLDRNYNEQFF.

V gene TRBV7-6 combines with J gene TRBJ2-5; D is ambiguous. The germline V and J ends were trimmed by 5 bases and 3 bases, with 19 bases remaining between them. The length of the CDR3 is 16 residues. Germline loops: CDR1 SGHVS, CDR2 FNYEAQ. CDR3 bases: TGTGCCAGCAGCAGTAGAGACACTGCGTTAAAAGAGACCCAGTACTTC. Its translation: CASSSRDTALKETQYF. The full variable domain, rest sourced from reference TRBV7-6 and TRBJ2-5, is GAGVSQSPRYKVTKRGQDVALRCDPISGHVSLYWYRQALGQGPEFLTYFNYEAQQDKSGLPNDRFSAERPEGSISTLTIQRTEQRDSAMYRCASSSRDTALKETQYFGPGTRLLVL.

This chain connects TRBV6-2 or TRBV6-3 to TRBJ1-5; possibly TRBD1 for D (5 bases). Deletions cut 5 bases from V and 3 bases from J, with 14 bases between. The CDR3 covers 15 residues. Per the germline V gene, CDR1 is MNHEY and CDR2 is SVGEGT. CDR3 sequence (DNA): TGTGCCAGCAGTCAGGGTCCACAGTACAATCAGCCCCAGCATTTT. It yields the protein CASSQGPQYNQPQHF.

In this sample, this clone turned up once. The V gene is TRBV5-4, the J gene TRBJ2-7, with TRBD2 as a possible D gene (6 bases). Per germline, CDR1 SGHNT and CDR2 YYREEE (reference sequence). This CDR3 region has 15 residues. The ends were cut back, 3 bases at V and 2 bases at J, with 15 bases in the middle. Here the CDR3 reads CASSSGAPGAYEQYF. CDR3 DNA: TGTGCCAGCAGCTCGGGAGCGCCCGGCGCCTACGAGCAGTACTTC. Full variable domain (remainder filled in from reference TRBV5-4 and TRBJ2-7): ETGVTQSPTHLIKTRGQQVTLRCSSQSGHNTVSWYQQALGQGPQFIFQYYREEENGRGNFPPRFSGLQFPNYSSELNVNALELDDSALYLCASSSGAPGAYEQYFGPGTRLTVT.

The chain links TRBV6-6 to TRBJ1-1; D possibly corresponds to TRBD1 (5 bases). V was cut by 0 bases and J by 1 base, with 9 bases left in between. CDR3 length equals 15 residues. Germline V gene sequence: CDR1 MNHNY, CDR2 SVGAGI (reference sequence). The CDR3: CASSYSSQGNTEAFF. CDR3 DNA: TGTGCCAGCAGTTACTCTTCCCAGGGGAACACTGAAGCTTTCTTT.

The chain recombines TRBV7-2 with TRBJ2-7; D is ambiguous. V gave up 4 bases and J gave up 0 bases, with 16 bases separating them. Germline V gene data show CDR1 as SGHTA and CDR2 as FQGNSA. This CDR3 spans 16 amino acids. The CDR3 nucleotides are TGTGCCAGCAGCTCGGTTGACACAACCCGCTCCTACGAGCAGTACTTC. Protein: CASSSVDTTRSYEQYF.

V usage is TRBV7-9 and J usage is TRBJ1-1; 11 nucleotides line up with TRBD1. The V gene's germline CDR1 is SEHNR and CDR2 FQNEAQ (reference sequence). After removal of 6 bases from V and 4 bases from J, the junction contained 4 bases not matched to a gene. This CDR3 has 14 amino acids. CDR3 sequence reads: CASRRDRGVTEAFF. The CDR3 bases are TGTGCCAGCAGGAGGGACAGGGGGGTCACTGAAGCTTTCTTT.